The 18 T cell receptor beta chains listed next were all sequenced from one sample in a study of OX40 agonist ivuxolimab in advanced cancers. Generated by immunoSEQ multiplex PCR, the TCRdb table keeps only in-frame clones and is missing some. The sample records some 15,000 clones, approximately 85% being singletons. The sequencing here drew on CD4+ or CD8+ T cells sorted from blood, taken in a trial of the OX40 agonist ivuxolimab. The receptors stem from an adult with an advanced solid tumor such as melanoma, head and neck, liver or kidney cancer.

This rearrangement joins TRBV9 to TRBJ2-1; no clear D gene. The length of the CDR3 is 15 residues. V was pared by 0 bases and J by 4 bases, with 11 bases between. The germline V gene has CDR1 SGDLS and CDR2 YYNGEE. CDR3 nucleotides: TGTGCCAGCAGCGTAGATGGTAGCCTATACAATGAGCAGTTCTTC. Translated, it gives CASSVDGSLYNEQFF.

The chain joins TRBV6-5 to TRBJ1-2; no definite D call. CDR1 and CDR2 from the germline V gene are MNHEY and SVGAGI. The length of the CDR3 is 13 residues. Trimming cost V 5 bases and J 8 bases, with 15 bases left between them. The CDR3 spells CASSLGPTGGYTF. The CDR3 bases are TGTGCCAGCAGTCTCGGGCCTACTGGCGGCTACACCTTC.

The rearrangement uses TRBV7-8 and TRBJ2-3; D may be TRBD1 (5 bases). Per the germline V gene, CDR1 is SGHVS and CDR2 is FQNEAQ. The CDR3 is 15 residues long. V gave up 0 bases and J gave up 5 bases, with 12 bases separating them. The chain's CDR3 is CASSLARQIRDTQYF. The CDR3 nucleotides read TGTGCCAGCAGCTTAGCCCGACAGATCCGAGATACGCAGTATTTT.

The rearrangement uses TRBV4-2 and TRBJ2-7, with D perhaps given as TRBD1 or TRBD2 (5 bases each). CDR3 length equals 17 residues. From germline, CDR1 is LGHNA and CDR2 YNFKEQ. V was cut by 1 base and J by 3 bases, with 19 bases left in between. The CDR3 bases are TGTGCCAGCAGCCAAGTTGTGGGGGACCTTAGGCGCTACGAGCAGTACTTC. Its translation is CASSQVVGDLRRYEQYF.

The genes are TRBV7-9 and TRBJ2-5; the match to TRBD2 covers 12 bases. CDR1 SEHNR and CDR2 FQNEAQ come from the germline V gene (reference sequence). This CDR3 is built from 16 residues. V was clipped by 1 base and J by 3 bases; unmatched bases: 3. CDR3 loop: CASSLDSSGREETQYF. Here the CDR3 DNA reads TGTGCCAGCAGCTTAGATTCTAGCGGGAGGGAAGAGACCCAGTACTTC.

V gene TRBV6-6 combines with J gene TRBJ1-3; TRBD1 might be the D (5 bases). Germline V CDR1 and CDR2: MNHNY, SVGAGI (reference sequence). The CDR3 totals 14 residues. Trimming stripped 5 bases from V and 7 bases from J, with 15 bases between. DNA for the CDR3: TGTGCCAGCAGTCAAACCGGGACGTTGAACACCATATATTTT. It encodes CASSQTGTLNTIYF.

The chain joins TRBV11-2 to TRBJ2-7, with 8 bases matching TRBD2. The length of the CDR3 is 13 residues. V lost 4 bases to trimming and J lost 3 bases; unmatched junction nucleotides: 2. From germline, CDR1 is SGHAT and CDR2 FQNNGV. CDR3 region: CASSYAGGYEQYF. CDR3 coding DNA: TGTGCCAGCAGCTATGCGGGAGGCTACGAGCAGTACTTC.

The rearrangement uses TRBV2 and TRBJ2-5; possible D gene TRBD1, 5 bases. V shed 4 bases and J shed 4 bases, with 16 bases lying between them. The CDR3 consists of 15 residues. CDR1 is SNHLY, CDR2 FYNNEI, per germline. The CDR3 coding sequence is TGTGCCAGCAGTGTCTACGGACAATTCCTAGAGACCCAGTACTTC. This codes for CASSVYGQFLETQYF.

V usage is TRBV11-2 and J usage is TRBJ1-4; 8 bases match TRBD1. The J segment lost 7 bases and the V segment lost 5 bases, leaving 9 bases of the junction unmatched. Germline CDR1 and CDR2: SGHAT and FQNNGV. This CDR3 contains 15 residues. CDR3 protein: CASSPPTGDLEKLFF. As DNA, the CDR3 is TGTGCCAGCAGCCCCCCGACAGGGGATCTTGAAAAACTGTTTTTT. Complete variable domain (other parts from reference TRBV11-2 and TRBJ1-4): EAGVAQSPRYKIIEKRQSVAFWCNPISGHATLYWYQQILGQGPKLLIQFQNNGVVDDSQLPKDRFSAERLKGVDSTLKIQPAKLEDSAVYLCASSPPTGDLEKLFFGSGTQLSVL.

The rearrangement uses TRBV27 and TRBJ1-1; no definite D call. The V end lost 1 base, the J end lost 0 bases, and 9 bases lay between the germline ends. The CDR3 length is 15 residues. Germline CDR1 MNHEY, CDR2 SMNVEV (reference sequence). The CDR3 nucleotides read TGTGCCAGCAGTTTATACCCGGGAGTGAACACTGAAGCTTTCTTT. Translation gives CASSLYPGVNTEAFF.

The rearrangement uses TRBV9 and TRBJ2-2; 8 bases match TRBD2. Unmatched junction bases numbered 6, after V lost 0 bases and J lost 2 bases. This CDR3 has 17 amino acids. Germline V CDR1 and CDR2: SGDLS, YYNGEE. This CDR3 reads CASSVERSGRNTGELFF. Here the CDR3 DNA reads TGTGCCAGCAGCGTAGAGAGGAGCGGGAGAAACACCGGGGAGCTGTTTTTT.

The V call is TRBV4-1, the J call TRBJ1-2, with 7 positions matching TRBD1. The J segment lost 7 bases and the V segment lost 1 base, leaving 6 bases of the junction unmatched. This CDR3 contains 14 residues. CDR1 and CDR2 (germline): MGHRA, YSYEKL. CDR3 sequence (DNA): TGCGCCAGCAGCCAAGTGTTACAGGGGTCTGGCTACACCTTC. Translation: CASSQVLQGSGYTF.

The V gene is TRBV5-5, the J gene TRBJ1-1, with D possibly TRBD1 on 6 matching bases. The ends were cut back, 2 bases at V and 0 bases at J, with 11 bases in the middle. CDR1 and CDR2 (germline): SGHKS, YYEKEE (reference sequence). The CDR3 has 15 amino acids. This CDR3 reads CASSLGQYMNTEAFF. CDR3 DNA: TGTGCCAGCAGCTTAGGACAGTACATGAACACTGAAGCTTTCTTT.

V usage is TRBV30 and J usage is TRBJ2-2; D gene unclear. CDR1 GTSNPN and CDR2 SVGIG come from the germline V gene (reference sequence). This CDR3 contains 14 residues. The germline V and J ends were trimmed by 4 bases and 5 bases, with 14 bases remaining between them. The CDR3 bases are TGTGCCTGGAACCCCGGGTTAGAAACCGGGGAGCTGTTTTTT. Translation gives CAWNPGLETGELFF.

J is TRBJ1-3 and V is TRBV6-5; TRBD1 matches 7 bases. The V gene's germline CDR1 is MNHEY and CDR2 SVGAGI. V was pared by 5 bases and J by 5 bases, with 6 bases of the junction left unmatched. The CDR3 has 14 residues. The DNA for the CDR3 is TGTGCCAGCAGTCCAGGACAGGAGAGAAACACCATATATTTT. Its translation: CASSPGQERNTIYF.

V is TRBV7-8 and J is TRBJ2-3; D is undetermined. The CDR3 totals 19 residues. CDR1 is SGHVS, CDR2 FQNEAQ, per germline. Trimming shortened V by 0 bases and J by 2 bases, and 21 bases separated the two germline ends. CDR3 nucleotide sequence: TGTGCCAGCAGCTTAGCAAGAATAGCTGGCATGTCCAACACAGATACGCAGTATTTT. This encodes CASSLARIAGMSNTDTQYF.

The chain is built from TRBV11-2 and TRBJ2-3; D may be TRBD2 (5 bases). V lost 5 bases and J 5 bases, leaving 14 bases between the germline ends. CDR1 SGHAT and CDR2 FQNNGV come from the germline V gene. CDR3 length: 14 amino acids. As DNA, the CDR3 is TGTGCCAGCAGCCTTTTACTAGGGTTAGATACGCAGTATTTT. This gives the protein CASSLLLGLDTQYF.

V and J are TRBV28 and TRBJ1-6; no clear D gene. The CDR3 is 13 amino acids. The V gene's germline CDR1 is MDHEN and CDR2 SYDVKM. Trimming left V 7 bases short and J 8 bases short, with 12 bases between. DNA of the CDR3: TGTGCCAGCAATGGTGTTTACGATTCACCCCTCCACTTT. Translating gives CASNGVYDSPLHF.